This T cell receptor beta chain stems from a study of T cell responses to AZD1222 COVID-19 vaccine. Germline V CDR1 and CDR2: SQVTM, ANQGSEA. The CDR3 runs 14 residues. Trimming cost V 4 bases and J 11 bases, with 23 bases left between them. Assay used: immunoSEQ multiplex PCR; TCRdb lists only in-frame clones, some missing. The top ten hold 5.1% of the sample, which has roughly 150,000 clones, 85% to 95% seen once. Whole-study results and caveats: In all cases, repertoires were sampled only after the peak T cell response. Possibly, clonal diversity was underestimated; donors were largely white British and included more females.

On this clone: Its specificity is not known.

The clonotype was recovered from an adult who received the AZD1222 COVID-19 vaccine. Here the sequenced sample was peripheral blood, taken 28 days after the second AZD1222 dose. The genes are TRBV29-1 and TRBJ1-1, with D uncertain. The CDR3 region has the DNA TGCAGCGTTGTAGGCTCGCTGCCGCTGGGCGGGGCTTTCTTT. Translating gives CSVVGSLPLGGAFF.